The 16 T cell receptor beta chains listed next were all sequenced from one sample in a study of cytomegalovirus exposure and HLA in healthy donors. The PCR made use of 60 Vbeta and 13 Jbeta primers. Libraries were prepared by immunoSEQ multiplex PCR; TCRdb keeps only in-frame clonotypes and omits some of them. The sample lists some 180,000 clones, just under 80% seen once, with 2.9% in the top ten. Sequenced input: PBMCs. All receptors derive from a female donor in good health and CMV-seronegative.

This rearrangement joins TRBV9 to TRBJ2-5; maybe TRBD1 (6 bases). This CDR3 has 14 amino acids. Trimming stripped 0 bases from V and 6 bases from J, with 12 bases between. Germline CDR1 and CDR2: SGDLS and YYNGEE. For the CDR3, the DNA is TGTGCCAGCAGCGTAGAAACAGGGTTGAAGACCCAGTACTTC. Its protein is CASSVETGLKTQYF.

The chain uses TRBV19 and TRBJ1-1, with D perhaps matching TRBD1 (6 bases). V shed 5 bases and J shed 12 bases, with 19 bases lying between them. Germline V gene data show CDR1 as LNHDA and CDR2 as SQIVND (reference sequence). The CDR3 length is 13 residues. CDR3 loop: CASSVSRGSGSFF. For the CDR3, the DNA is TGTGCCAGTAGTGTCTCCAGGGGTAGTGGCTCTTTCTTT.

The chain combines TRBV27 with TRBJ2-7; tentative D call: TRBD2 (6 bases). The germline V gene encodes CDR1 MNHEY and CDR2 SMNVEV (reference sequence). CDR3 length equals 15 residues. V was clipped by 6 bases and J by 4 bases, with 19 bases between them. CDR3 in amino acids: CASRSTGLLNYEQYF. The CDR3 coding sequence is TGTGCCAGCAGAAGTACGGGACTCCTCAATTACGAGCAGTACTTC.

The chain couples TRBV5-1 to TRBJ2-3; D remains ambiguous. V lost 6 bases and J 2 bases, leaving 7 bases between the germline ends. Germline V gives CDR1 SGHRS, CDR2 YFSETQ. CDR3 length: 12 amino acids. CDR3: CASISNTDTQYF. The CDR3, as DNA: TGCGCCAGCATTTCTAACACAGATACGCAGTATTTT.

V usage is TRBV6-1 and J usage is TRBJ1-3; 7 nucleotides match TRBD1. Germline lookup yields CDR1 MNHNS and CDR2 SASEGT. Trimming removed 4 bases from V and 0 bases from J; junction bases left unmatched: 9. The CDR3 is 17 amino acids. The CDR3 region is CASSALGQAVSGNTIYF. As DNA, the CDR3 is TGTGCCAGCAGTGCACTCGGACAGGCGGTCTCTGGAAACACCATATATTTT.

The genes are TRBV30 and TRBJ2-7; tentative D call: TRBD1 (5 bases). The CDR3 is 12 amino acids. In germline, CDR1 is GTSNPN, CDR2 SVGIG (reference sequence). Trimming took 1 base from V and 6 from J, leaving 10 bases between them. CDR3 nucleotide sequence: TGTGCCTGGAGTGGGGAAGGGGTCGAGCAGTACTTC. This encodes CAWSGEGVEQYF.

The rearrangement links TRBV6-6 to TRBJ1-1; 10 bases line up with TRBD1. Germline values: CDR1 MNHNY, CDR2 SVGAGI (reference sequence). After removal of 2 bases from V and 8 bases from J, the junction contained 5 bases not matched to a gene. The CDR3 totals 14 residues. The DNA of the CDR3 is TGTGCCAGCAGTTACCCGACAGGGGGCGGCGAAGCTTTCTTT. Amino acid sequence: CASSYPTGGGEAFF.

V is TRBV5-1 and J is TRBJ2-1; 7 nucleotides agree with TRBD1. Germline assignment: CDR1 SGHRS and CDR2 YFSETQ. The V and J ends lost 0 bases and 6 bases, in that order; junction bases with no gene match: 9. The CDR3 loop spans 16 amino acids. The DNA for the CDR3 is TGCGCCAGCAGCTTGGGGCTCCGACAGGGCCCCAATGAGCAGTTCTTC. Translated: CASSLGLRQGPNEQFF.

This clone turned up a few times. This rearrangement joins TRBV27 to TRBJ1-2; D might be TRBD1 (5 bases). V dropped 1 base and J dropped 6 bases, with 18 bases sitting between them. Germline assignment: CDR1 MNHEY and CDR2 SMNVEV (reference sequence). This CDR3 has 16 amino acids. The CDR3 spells CASSLWGSAWRHGYTF. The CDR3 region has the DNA TGTGCCAGCAGTTTATGGGGCTCAGCGTGGCGACATGGCTACACCTTC.

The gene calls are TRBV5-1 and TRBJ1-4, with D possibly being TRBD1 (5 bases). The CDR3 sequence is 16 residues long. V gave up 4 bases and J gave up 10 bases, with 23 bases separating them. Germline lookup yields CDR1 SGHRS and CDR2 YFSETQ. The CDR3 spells CASSPTQGPQYGKLFF. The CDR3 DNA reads TGCGCCAGCAGCCCTACTCAGGGTCCGCAATATGGAAAACTGTTTTTT.

The CDR3 nucleotides are TGTGCCAGCAGCCTTATCCAGGGGCGTGTCACTGAAGCTTTCTTT. It codes for CASSLIQGRVTEAFF. The rearrangement uses TRBV14 and TRBJ1-1; TRBD1 is a possible D gene (6 bases). V lost 4 bases to trimming and J lost 4 bases, with 16 bases between them. This CDR3 has 15 amino acids. Germline CDR1 SGHDN, CDR2 FVKESK.

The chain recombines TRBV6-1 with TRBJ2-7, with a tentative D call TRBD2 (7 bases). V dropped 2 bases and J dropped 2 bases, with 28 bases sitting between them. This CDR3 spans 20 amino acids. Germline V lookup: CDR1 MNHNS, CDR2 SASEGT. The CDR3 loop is CASSELGGSSDSLSAYEQYF. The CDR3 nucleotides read TGTGCCAGCAGTGAACTGGGAGGGTCTTCGGACAGTCTGAGCGCCTACGAGCAGTACTTC.

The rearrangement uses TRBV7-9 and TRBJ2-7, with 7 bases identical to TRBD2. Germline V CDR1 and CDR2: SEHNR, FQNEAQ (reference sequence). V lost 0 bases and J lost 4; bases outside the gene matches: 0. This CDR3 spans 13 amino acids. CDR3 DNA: TGTGCCAGCAGCTTAGCCGGGGGGTACGAGCAGTACTTC. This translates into CASSLAGGYEQYF.

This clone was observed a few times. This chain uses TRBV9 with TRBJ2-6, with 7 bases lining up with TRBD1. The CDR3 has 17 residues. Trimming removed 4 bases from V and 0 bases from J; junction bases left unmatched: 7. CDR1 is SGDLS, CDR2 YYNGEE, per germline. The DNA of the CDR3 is TGTGCCAGCAGCACCCGACAGGGTGCCTCTGGGGCCAACGTCCTGACTTTC. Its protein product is CASSTRQGASGANVLTF.

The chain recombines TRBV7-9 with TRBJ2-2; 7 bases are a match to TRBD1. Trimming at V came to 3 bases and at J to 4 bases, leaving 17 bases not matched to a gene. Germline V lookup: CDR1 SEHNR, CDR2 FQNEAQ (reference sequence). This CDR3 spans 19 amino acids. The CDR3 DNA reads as TGTGCCAGCAGCTTTTTTAGAGTGACAGGGCTGTTCAGCACCGGGGAGCTGTTTTTT. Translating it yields CASSFFRVTGLFSTGELFF.

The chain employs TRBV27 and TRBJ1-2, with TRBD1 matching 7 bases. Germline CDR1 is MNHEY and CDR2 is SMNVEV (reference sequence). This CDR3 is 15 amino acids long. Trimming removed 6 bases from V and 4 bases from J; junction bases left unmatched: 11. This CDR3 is CASSRTTGNSYGYTF. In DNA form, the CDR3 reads TGTGCCAGCAGCCGAACGACAGGGAATAGCTATGGCTACACCTTC.